Following are 32 T cell receptor beta chains from one sample sequenced in a study of CD8+ T cells in alopecia areata. Once RNA had been extracted, it was reverse transcribed into cDNA to act as the sequencing template. This table comes from immunoSEQ multiplex PCR, and its TCRdb copy is limited to in-frame clones, with some not included. The sample has under 35,000 clones, over 65% seen once. The sample consisted of NKG2D-low CD8+ T cells sorted from blood. These receptors all stem from a human donor with alopecia areata.

This clone was counted a single time. This sequence joins TRBV4-3 and TRBJ1-1; no definite D call. V gave up 0 bases and J gave up 0 bases, with 17 bases separating them. CDR1 is LGHNA, CDR2 YSLEER, per germline. The length of the CDR3 is 18 residues. The CDR3: CASSQEIVTVSMNTEAFF. CDR3 nucleotide sequence: TGCGCCAGCAGCCAAGAGATTGTTACAGTCTCAATGAACACTGAAGCTTTCTTT.

The J gene is TRBJ2-1, the V gene TRBV6-4; the match to TRBD2 covers 10 bases. V was pared by 5 bases and J by 3 bases, with 7 bases of the junction left unmatched. There are 16 residues in the CDR3. Germline V gives CDR1 MRHNA, CDR2 SNTAGT. CDR3 in DNA: TGTGCCAGCAGTTACACCGGGACTAGCGACTACAATGAGCAGTTCTTC. Translated: CASSYTGTSDYNEQFF.

The chain links TRBV14 to TRBJ1-2; 7 bases are a match to TRBD1. This CDR3 has 16 amino acids. CDR1 and CDR2 (germline): SGHDN, FVKESK. The trim removed 1 base at V and 5 bases at J, leaving 10 bases unmatched. The CDR3 coding sequence is TGTGCCAGCAGCCAAGGGGGGGACAGCAACCGTTATGGCTACACCTTC. It encodes CASSQGGDSNRYGYTF.

This sequence joins TRBV2 and TRBJ2-1, with 8 nucleotides matching TRBD1. This CDR3 region has 15 residues. Germline V gene lookup returns CDR1 SNHLY and CDR2 FYNNEI. V lost 6 bases and J lost 8; bases outside the gene matches: 12. The DNA for the CDR3 is TGTGCCAGCAGCCCGGTTAGGACAGGGTTCGATGAGCAGTTCTTC. This translates into CASSPVRTGFDEQFF. The full variable domain, completed using reference TRBV2 and TRBJ2-1, is EPEVTQTPSHQVTQMGQEVILRCVPISNHLYFYWYRQILGQKVEFLVSFYNNEISEKSEIFDDQFSVERPDGSNFTLKIRSTKLEDSAMYFCASSPVRTGFDEQFFGPGTRLTVL.

This rearrangement joins TRBV6-5 to TRBJ1-2; no reliable D call. This CDR3 has 15 amino acids. CDR1 and CDR2 from the germline V gene are MNHEY and SVGAGI. V was cut by 0 bases and J by 3 bases, with 11 bases left in between. The CDR3 here is CASSYSGRVDYGYTF. The CDR3 DNA reads as TGTGCCAGCAGTTACTCGGGGAGGGTCGACTATGGCTACACCTTC.

The chain links TRBV28 to TRBJ2-5; D may correspond to TRBD1 or TRBD2 (5 bases each). Germline loops: CDR1 MDHEN, CDR2 SYDVKM. Trimming removed 7 bases at V and 1 base at J, with 10 bases between. The CDR3 runs 13 residues. This CDR3 is CASKEDIQETQYF. The CDR3 coding sequence is TGTGCCAGCAAGGAGGACATCCAAGAGACCCAGTACTTC.

V and J are TRBV29-1 and TRBJ1-5; D perhaps matches TRBD1 (6 bases). Germline CDR1 reads SQVTM; CDR2 reads ANQGSEA. The CDR3 covers 13 residues. Trimming stripped 5 bases from V and 7 bases from J, with 15 bases between. The CDR3: CSVRWPGEQPQHF. CDR3 DNA sequence: TGCAGCGTTAGATGGCCAGGGGAACAGCCCCAGCATTTT. The full variable domain, with the rest looked up from reference TRBV29-1 and TRBJ1-5, is SAVISQKPSRDICQRGTSLTIQCQVDSQVTMMFWYRQQPGQSLTLIATANQGSEATYESGFVIDKFPISRPNLTFSTLTVSNMSPEDSSIYLCSVRWPGEQPQHFGDGTRLSIL.

J is TRBJ2-7 and V is TRBV4-2; 9 bases fit TRBD2. The V gene's germline CDR1 is LGHNA and CDR2 YNFKEQ. CDR3 length equals 14 residues. V gave up 4 bases and J gave up 4 bases; unmatched junction bases: 5. CDR3 in amino acids: CASSPTTSGYEQYF. In DNA form, the CDR3 reads TGTGCCAGCAGCCCCACGACTAGCGGATACGAGCAGTACTTC.

The J gene is TRBJ2-2, the V gene TRBV29-1; 11 bases are a match to TRBD1. V dropped 3 bases and J dropped 6; count of bases not matched to a gene: 9. The CDR3 length is 16 residues. The germline V gene encodes CDR1 SQVTM and CDR2 ANQGSEA. The CDR3 bases are TGCAGCGTTGAGGACAGGGGGCTCTCAGGGTCCGGGGAGCTGTTTTTT. It is translated as CSVEDRGLSGSGELFF.

In the case of this clone: The identical CDR3 is also encoded by other nucleotide sequences in the sample. The rearrangement joins TRBV4-1 to TRBJ2-7; D not certain. Trimming cost V 1 base and J 7 bases, with 14 bases left between them. In germline, CDR1 is MGHRA, CDR2 YSYEKL. The CDR3 sequence is 14 residues long. CDR3: CASSQGPGGDEQYF. The CDR3, as DNA: TGCGCCAGCAGCCAAGGTCCCGGCGGTGATGAGCAGTACTTC.

This chain connects TRBV7-2 to TRBJ1-5; 8 bases map to TRBD1. Per the germline V gene, CDR1 is SGHTA and CDR2 is FQGNSA. CDR3 length equals 18 residues. Unmatched junction bases numbered 13, after V lost 5 bases and J lost 1 base. The CDR3 DNA sequence: TGTGCCAGCAGCCCGGGACAGGCACTCATAGGGAGCAATCAGCCCCAGCATTTT. Amino acid sequence: CASSPGQALIGSNQPQHF.

Note on this clone: Other DNA sequences in the same sample also yield this CDR3. The V call is TRBV27, the J call TRBJ2-7; the match to TRBD2 covers 11 bases. From germline, CDR1 is MNHEY and CDR2 SMNVEV (reference sequence). This CDR3 is built from 13 residues. V lost 8 bases to trimming and J lost 4 bases; unmatched junction nucleotides: 4. The CDR3 sequence is CASRGLAAYEQYF. DNA for the CDR3: TGTGCCAGCCGGGGACTAGCGGCATACGAGCAGTACTTC.

The chain recombines TRBV7-9 with TRBJ2-5, with D hard to call. CDR1 and CDR2 from the germline V gene are SEHNR and FQNEAQ (reference sequence). The CDR3 is made up of 13 amino acids. Trimming shortened V by 0 bases and J by 5 bases, and 7 bases separated the two germline ends. The CDR3 DNA is TGTGCCAGCAGCTTAGCAGGGATTGAGACCCAGTACTTC. It codes for CASSLAGIETQYF.

The V call is TRBV7-8, the J call TRBJ2-7, with 11 bases that match TRBD2. The CDR3 covers 15 residues. CDR1 is SGHVS and CDR2 is FQNEAQ in the germline V gene. V lost 3 bases to trimming and J lost 3 bases; unmatched junction nucleotides: 4. This chain's CDR3 is CASSLTGTSGYEQYF. CDR3 bases: TGTGCCAGCAGCTTGACCGGGACTAGCGGCTACGAGCAGTACTTC.

The chain carries TRBV6-1 and TRBJ2-7; possibly TRBD1 or TRBD2 for D (5 bases each). This CDR3 has 15 residues. Trimming took off 1 base at V and 3 bases at J, with 13 bases between the two ends. Germline V CDR1 and CDR2: MNHNS, SASEGT. CDR3 protein: CASSEDGTDYYEQYF. The DNA for the CDR3 is TGTGCCAGCAGTGAAGATGGGACGGATTACTACGAGCAGTACTTC.

The sample holds a few counts of this clone. This chain links TRBV4-2 with TRBJ1-6; 9 positions match TRBD1. Germline V gene data show CDR1 as LGHNA and CDR2 as YNFKEQ. J gave up 7 bases and V 1 base, and 2 bases lay outside the gene matches. The CDR3 consists of 15 residues. CDR3 sequence reads: CASSQGQGDNSPLHF. The CDR3 DNA sequence: TGTGCCAGCAGCCAAGGACAGGGGGACAATTCACCCCTCCACTTT.

The chain carries TRBV7-9 and TRBJ2-2; D unclear. Trimming shortened V by 3 bases and J by 1 base, and 3 bases separated the two germline ends. This CDR3 has 13 amino acids. Germline CDR1 SEHNR, CDR2 FQNEAQ (reference sequence). This CDR3 reads CASSLGNTGELFF. The CDR3 coding sequence is TGTGCCAGCAGCTTGGGGAACACCGGGGAGCTGTTTTTT.

The V gene is TRBV6-5, the J gene TRBJ2-1, with D possibly being TRBD1 (5 bases). V was shortened by 6 bases and J by 0 bases, with 12 bases between the two germline ends. CDR3 length equals 15 residues. Per germline, CDR1 MNHEY and CDR2 SVGAGI. CDR3 bases: TGTGCCAGCAGCACGACAGATCTCTCCTACAATGAGCAGTTCTTC. This encodes CASSTTDLSYNEQFF.

The chain combines TRBV29-1 with TRBJ2-1; no firm D call. V was clipped by 4 bases and J by 1 base, with 11 bases between them. Germline lookup yields CDR1 SQVTM and CDR2 ANQGSEA. The CDR3 length is 14 residues. For the CDR3, the DNA is TGCAGCGTTGCTGTGCTAGAATCCTACAATGAGCAGTTCTTC. This encodes CSVAVLESYNEQFF.

This sequence joins TRBV27 and TRBJ2-1; D possibly matches TRBD1 or TRBD2 (6 bases each). The germline V gene has CDR1 MNHEY and CDR2 SMNVEV (reference sequence). This CDR3 has 15 residues. V was shortened by 3 bases and J by 5 bases, with 14 bases between the two germline ends. The CDR3 protein is CASSFIQGRNNEQFF. CDR3 coding DNA: TGTGCCAGCAGTTTTATCCAGGGGAGGAACAATGAGCAGTTCTTC.

V gene TRBV2 combines with J gene TRBJ2-7, with TRBD1 identical over 7 bases. This CDR3 is built from 14 residues. V trimming: 5 bases; J trimming: 1 base; junction bases outside the gene matches: 5. Germline loops: CDR1 SNHLY, CDR2 FYNNEI. In nucleotides, the CDR3 is TGTGCCAGCAGTTTCCGACAGGGATCCTACGAGCAGTACTTC. Translation: CASSFRQGSYEQYF. Full variable domain (rest looked up from reference TRBV2 and TRBJ2-7): EPEVTQTPSHQVTQMGQEVILRCVPISNHLYFYWYRQILGQKVEFLVSFYNNEISEKSEIFDDQFSVERPDGSNFTLKIRSTKLEDSAMYFCASSFRQGSYEQYFGPGTRLTVT.

The chain uses TRBV6-5 and TRBJ2-1; D remains ambiguous. The length of the CDR3 is 11 residues. Germline-derived CDR1 and CDR2 are MNHEY and SVGAGI. The V end was cut by 2 bases, the J end by 10 bases, with 6 bases between. CDR3 amino acids: CASSYGAEQFF. The CDR3 DNA sequence: TGTGCCAGCAGTTACGGCGCAGAGCAGTTCTTC.

The chain recombines TRBV5-4 with TRBJ2-6; tentative D call: TRBD1 (5 bases). The CDR3 contains 14 residues. In germline, CDR1 is SGHNT, CDR2 YYREEE (reference sequence). Trimming took off 4 bases at V and 4 bases at J, with 9 bases between the two ends. The CDR3 DNA sequence: TGTGCCAGCAGCCCGGACAACGGGGCCAACGTCCTGACTTTC. It codes for CASSPDNGANVLTF.

This clone was seen a few times. The CDR3 DNA reads TGTGCCAGTAGTATCACAGGGGGGACCTACGAGCAGTACTTC. It encodes CASSITGGTYEQYF. V gene TRBV19 combines with J gene TRBJ2-7; 8 bases line up with TRBD1. The CDR3 is made up of 14 amino acids. CDR1 LNHDA and CDR2 SQIVND come from the germline V gene (reference sequence). With V trimmed by 3 bases and J by 2 bases, 3 bases remained unmatched.

V gene TRBV4-1 combines with J gene TRBJ2-3; D not resolved. This CDR3 contains 14 residues. Germline CDR1 MGHRA, CDR2 YSYEKL. Trimming took off 0 bases at V and 4 bases at J, with 8 bases between the two ends. This CDR3 is CASSQDLRADTQYF. CDR3 coding DNA: TGCGCCAGCAGCCAAGATTTAAGGGCAGATACGCAGTATTTT.

V gene TRBV7-9 combines with J gene TRBJ2-3, with D unresolved. V was shortened by 6 bases and J by 7 bases, with 17 bases between the two germline ends. This CDR3 is built from 14 residues. CDR1 is SEHNR, CDR2 FQNEAQ, per germline (reference sequence). The CDR3 loop reads CASRPPDVTYTQYF. CDR3 DNA: TGTGCCAGCAGACCTCCGGACGTTACCTATACGCAGTATTTT.

By sample share, this clone is medium-sized. V and J are TRBV5-4 and TRBJ2-7; TRBD2 agrees at 9 bases. CDR1 SGHNT and CDR2 YYREEE come from the germline V gene (reference sequence). J was trimmed by 3 bases and V by 4 bases; bases with no gene match: 11. The CDR3 contains 16 residues. The CDR3 loop reads CASSETSGGPSYEQYF. In DNA form, the CDR3 reads TGTGCCAGCAGCGAGACTAGCGGAGGTCCAAGCTACGAGCAGTACTTC.

The CDR3 sequence is CSARWGYEQYF. The CDR3 region has the DNA TGCAGTGCTAGGTGGGGCTACGAGCAGTACTTC. The chain combines TRBV20-1 with TRBJ2-7; D gene uncertain. The germline V gene encodes CDR1 DFQATT and CDR2 SNEGSKA (reference sequence). The CDR3 extends over 11 amino acids. V lost 3 bases to trimming and J lost 3 bases, with 6 bases between them.

The CDR3 DNA follows: TGCGCCAGCAGGGCGAGGGAGACTAGCGGGTGTTTAAGGGAGCTGTTTTTT. This codes for CASRARETSGCLRELFF. This sequence joins TRBV23-1 and TRBJ2-2, with 10 bases matching TRBD2. TRBV23-1 qualifies as an ORF whose function is uncertain. This CDR3 has 17 amino acids. V was clipped by 6 bases and J by 9 bases; unmatched bases: 16.

The gene calls are TRBV4-3 and TRBJ2-3, with 8 bases aligning to TRBD1. Germline V CDR1 and CDR2: LGHNA, YSLEER. The CDR3 is 17 residues long. V lost 4 bases, J lost 2 bases, and 11 bases stayed unmatched. The CDR3 loop is CASSRGLGQESTDTQYF. The DNA for the CDR3 is TGCGCCAGCAGCCGCGGATTGGGACAGGAATCCACAGATACGCAGTATTTT.

The rearrangement links TRBV7-8 to TRBJ2-5; D might be TRBD2 (7 bases). Germline V gives CDR1 SGHVS, CDR2 FQNEAQ. Trimming cost V 1 base and J 4 bases, with 13 bases left between them. The CDR3 runs 15 residues. CDR3 sequence: CASSLGGGEVETQYF. In DNA form, the CDR3 reads TGTGCCAGCAGCTTAGGAGGGGGGGAGGTAGAGACCCAGTACTTC.

This clone is deemed large. This rearrangement joins TRBV6-4 to TRBJ2-3, with TRBD2 as a possible D gene (6 bases). The CDR3 runs to 15 residues. Trimming removed 3 bases at V and 1 base at J, with 11 bases between. From germline, CDR1 is MRHNA and CDR2 SNTAGT. CDR3 bases: TGTGCCAGCAGTGAATCAACGGGGGGCACAGATACGCAGTATTTT. This sequence encodes CASSESTGGTDTQYF.